Below are 6 T cell receptor beta chains sequenced from a single sample in a study of blood T cells in healthy people across ages. With a J-beta primer mix and a sample-barcoded 5' primer, a second PCR ran about 6 to 11 cycles. TCRdb reanalysed the 5' RACE reads using MiXCR and keeps one entry per CDR3 protein. The sample records 700,000 to 1,000,000 distinct CDR3 sequences, 40% to 50% being singletons. Sequenced input: blood. Receptors originate from a man in his sixties in good health.

The CDR3 spells CASSEEQVPVGGANVLTF. The CDR3 DNA reads TGCGCCAGCAGTGAAGAACAGGTACCTGTGGGGGGGGCCAACGTCCTGACTTTC. The chain joins TRBV10-2 to TRBJ2-6; tentatively, D is TRBD1 (5 bases). CDR1 is WSHSY, CDR2 SAAADI, per germline. This CDR3 is 18 amino acids long. Deletions cut 3 bases from V and 4 bases from J, with 19 bases between.

Worth noting for this clonotype: A clone one base away is much larger, so this may be a read error. The chain combines TRBV7-2 with TRBJ2-3; unclear D gene. This CDR3 contains 14 residues. Per the germline V gene, CDR1 is SGHTA and CDR2 is FQGNSA. Between the trimmed V and J ends, which lost 0 bases and 1 base, there was a span of 5 bases. The CDR3 is CASSLARRTDTQYF. For the CDR3, the DNA is TGTGCCAGCAGCTTAGCAAGGCGCACAGATACGCAGTATTTT.

The chain couples TRBV3-1 to TRBJ1-6; perhaps TRBD1 as D (6 bases). Trimming left V 1 base short and J 10 bases short, with 14 bases between. This CDR3 spans 15 amino acids. In germline, CDR1 is LGHDT, CDR2 YNNKEL (reference sequence). CDR3 region: CASSQVIQGGSPLHF. The CDR3 DNA reads as TGTGCCAGCAGCCAAGTCATACAGGGAGGCTCACCCCTCCACTTT.

This clonotype was counted between two and nine times. The chain carries TRBV28 and TRBJ2-3, with TRBD2 identical over 12 bases. Looked up from germline, CDR1 is MDHEN and CDR2 is SYDVKM. The CDR3 runs 16 residues. V shed 5 bases and J 6 bases; nucleotides not matched to a gene: 9. CDR3 protein: CASSPTSGGPGDTQYF. The DNA of the CDR3 is TGTGCCAGCAGTCCGACTAGCGGGGGCCCCGGCGATACGCAGTATTTT.

This clonotype turned up a few times. CDR3 protein: CASSPIDRGGELFF. As DNA, the CDR3 is TGTGCCAGCAGTCCTATTGACAGGGGCGGGGAGCTGTTTTTT. The chain uses TRBV12-3 or TRBV12-4 and TRBJ2-2; the match to TRBD1 covers 8 bases. This CDR3 has 14 residues. Trimming took 5 bases from V and 7 from J; bases not matched to a gene: 6.

This clonotype was seen just once. This chain uses TRBV20-1 with TRBJ1-2; maybe TRBD1 (6 bases). The CDR3 runs to 13 residues. Germline V gene lookup returns CDR1 DFQATT and CDR2 SNEGSKA (reference sequence). The CDR3 nucleotides read TGCAGCGATTCCGGGTTGAGGGGGGATGGCTACACCTTC. Its translation is CSDSGLRGDGYTF.